This passage covers 17 T cell receptor beta chains from one sample sequenced in a study of OX40 agonist ivuxolimab in advanced cancers. Assay: immunoSEQ multiplex PCR; the TCRdb copy retains only in-frame clones and omits some. The profile covers some 20,000 clones, with 84% appearing a single time and 13% to 15% taken by the ten largest. The sample consisted of CD4+ or CD8+ T cells sorted from blood, taken in a trial of the OX40 agonist ivuxolimab. The receptors here all came from an adult with an advanced solid tumor such as melanoma, head and neck, liver or kidney cancer.

This clone has just a few counts. The CDR3: CASSLVGQRLNTEAFF. CDR3 in DNA: TGCGCCAGCAGCTTGGTAGGGCAGAGGTTAAACACTGAAGCTTTCTTT. V gene TRBV5-1 combines with J gene TRBJ1-1; the D is unclear. Trimming removed 0 bases at V and 2 bases at J, with 14 bases between. The germline CDR1 and CDR2 sequences are SGHRS and YFSETQ. The CDR3 contains 16 residues.

This clone was counted only a few times. The chain couples TRBV6-4 to TRBJ2-1, with D tentatively TRBD1 (6 bases). Deletions cut 5 bases from V and 8 bases from J, with 19 bases between. The germline V gene has CDR1 MRHNA and CDR2 SNTAGT. CDR3 length equals 15 residues. CDR3 protein: CASSNFFGTPDEQFF. The CDR3 DNA reads TGTGCCAGCAGTAACTTTTTTGGGACACCCGATGAGCAGTTCTTC.

V is TRBV9 and J is TRBJ2-5; 10 bases agree with TRBD2. The length of the CDR3 is 16 residues. The junction had 8 bases not matched to a gene; V was cut back by 1 base and J by 5 bases. Germline CDR1 reads SGDLS; CDR2 reads YYNGEE. The DNA for the CDR3 is TGTGCCAGCAGCGTAAACTCAGCGGGGGGGCGTGAGACCCAGTACTTC. Protein product: CASSVNSAGGRETQYF.

The rearrangement uses TRBV7-3 and TRBJ2-3, with D unclear. CDR3 size: 13 residues. Germline V gene sequence: CDR1 SGHTA, CDR2 FQGTGA. Trimming stripped 5 bases from V and 0 bases from J, with 6 bases between. In DNA form, the CDR3 reads TGTGCCAGCAGCCATGACAGCACAGATACGCAGTATTTT. Its translation: CASSHDSTDTQYF.

The chain couples TRBV20-1 to TRBJ1-2; D call uncertain. CDR1 and CDR2 (germline): DFQATT, SNEGSKA (reference sequence). The CDR3 is 9 residues long. V gave up 5 bases and J gave up 8 bases, with 6 bases separating them. This chain's CDR3 is CSASRGYTF. CDR3 DNA: TGCAGTGCTTCTCGAGGCTACACCTTC.

The gene calls are TRBV6-5 and TRBJ1-1; D may be TRBD1 (5 bases). V was clipped by 8 bases and J by 3 bases, with 16 bases between them. Germline V gene data show CDR1 as MNHEY and CDR2 as SVGAGI. The CDR3 has 14 amino acids. The CDR3 is CASSPNRGYTEAFF. The CDR3 DNA is TGTGCCAGCTCCCCAAATAGGGGATACACTGAAGCTTTCTTT.

The genes are TRBV6-1 and TRBJ2-3; D is unclear. Germline CDR1 and CDR2: MNHNS and SASEGT. V lost 4 bases and J 2 bases, leaving 13 bases between the germline ends. The CDR3 spans 15 residues. The CDR3 bases are TGTGCCAGCAGTGTTTCGTTGGCGTTCACAGATACGCAGTATTTT. Protein: CASSVSLAFTDTQYF.

This chain joins TRBV5-4 and TRBJ2-3; 8 positions agree with TRBD1. Losses at the gene ends were 4 bases for V and 1 base for J; bases not matched to a gene: 2. Looked up from germline, CDR1 is SGHNT and CDR2 is YYREEE (reference sequence). The CDR3 has 14 residues. The CDR3 DNA reads as TGTGCCAGCAGCAGGGGACAGGGCACAGATACGCAGTATTTT. Translating it yields CASSRGQGTDTQYF. The whole variable domain, filled in from reference TRBV5-4 and TRBJ2-3, reads ETGVTQSPTHLIKTRGQQVTLRCSSQSGHNTVSWYQQALGQGPQFIFQYYREEENGRGNFPPRFSGLQFPNYSSELNVNALELDDSALYLCASSRGQGTDTQYFGPGTRLTVL.

This chain uses TRBV5-1 with TRBJ2-4, with 7 positions matching TRBD1. V shed 6 bases, J shed 5 bases, and the junction held 5 bases outside the gene matches. CDR1 and CDR2 from the germline V gene are SGHRS and YFSETQ. CDR3 length: 13 residues. The DNA for the CDR3 is TGCGCCAGCAACAGACAGGGCGAAAACATTCAGTACTTC. Translation gives CASNRQGENIQYF.

V usage is TRBV30 and J usage is TRBJ1-1, with a tentative D call TRBD1 (5 bases). Trimming cost V 4 bases and J 12 bases, with 15 bases left between them. This CDR3 contains 11 residues. Germline V gene data show CDR1 as GTSNPN and CDR2 as SVGIG (reference sequence). In DNA form, the CDR3 reads TGTGCCTGGATATTGGGACTCAAAACTTTCTTT. It specifies CAWILGLKTFF.

This rearrangement joins TRBV19 to TRBJ1-5, with 8 bases that match TRBD1. Germline V gene data show CDR1 as LNHDA and CDR2 as SQIVND (reference sequence). The CDR3 is 13 residues long. The V segment lost 4 bases and the J segment 6 bases; nucleotides outside the gene matches: 2. This CDR3 is CASSNTGGQPQHF. CDR3 in DNA: TGTGCCAGTAGTAATACAGGGGGTCAGCCCCAGCATTTT.

The rearrangement links TRBV28 to TRBJ1-5; D perhaps matches TRBD1 (6 bases). This CDR3 contains 14 residues. Trimming took off 2 bases at V and 7 bases at J, with 12 bases between the two ends. In germline, CDR1 is MDHEN, CDR2 SYDVKM. The CDR3 bases are TGTGCCAGCAGTTTAGGGGGGCCAGGGCAGCCCCAGCATTTT. It codes for CASSLGGPGQPQHF.

The table lists this clone with a count of one. The chain carries TRBV6-5 and TRBJ2-3, with D perhaps matching TRBD1 or TRBD2 (5 bases each). The CDR3 is made up of 13 amino acids. Germline assignment: CDR1 MNHEY and CDR2 SVGAGI. Between the trimmed V and J ends, which lost 4 bases and 7 bases, there was a span of 12 bases. CDR3 in amino acids: CASSLGRGNTQYF. The CDR3 DNA sequence: TGTGCCAGCAGTTTAGGACGGGGCAATACGCAGTATTTT.

This clone was seen a single time. This chain links TRBV30 with TRBJ2-2, with unresolved D. Germline CDR1 GTSNPN, CDR2 SVGIG (reference sequence). V gave up 3 bases and J gave up 1 base, with 6 bases separating them. The CDR3 has 13 residues. The CDR3 DNA reads TGTGCCTGGAGCCGGCGGAACACCGGGGAGCTGTTTTTT. The encoded protein is CAWSRRNTGELFF.

The rearrangement uses TRBV27 and TRBJ2-1; D might be TRBD1 or TRBD2, each matching 5 bases. CDR1 and CDR2 (germline): MNHEY, SMNVEV (reference sequence). The CDR3 is 14 residues long. The CDR3 DNA reads TGTGCGACAAGGGCAGGGAGCGTTTACAATGAGCAGTTCTTC. As protein: CATRAGSVYNEQFF.

The chain couples TRBV4-3 to TRBJ2-1; D is perhaps TRBD1 or TRBD2 (5 bases each). CDR1 and CDR2 from the germline V gene are LGHNA and YSLEER. The CDR3 has 13 residues. V was clipped by 2 bases and J by 5 bases, with 7 bases between them. CDR3: CASSQWGHNEQFF. In DNA form, the CDR3 reads TGCGCCAGCAGCCAATGGGGACACAATGAGCAGTTCTTC.

The rearrangement links TRBV7-9 to TRBJ1-5; D unclear. Trimming stripped 0 bases from V and 5 bases from J, with 11 bases between. Germline CDR1 SEHNR, CDR2 FQNEAQ (reference sequence). The CDR3 sequence is 15 residues long. CDR3 residues: CASSLAGPGDQPQHF. CDR3 nucleotides: TGTGCCAGCAGCTTAGCCGGGCCTGGGGATCAGCCCCAGCATTTT.